This paragraph reports one T cell receptor (beta chain). This record belongs to a study of blood T cell repertoires in COVID-19. For the study at large: Acute and convalescent COVID-19 samples came from the United States, Italy and Spain. Sample material is recorded as cDNA or gDNA derived from T cells, B-cell-depleted T cells, or PBMCs.

Authors' analysis steps: Nucleated cell number was recorded as an estimate derived from reference gene primer amplification. This table comes from immunoSEQ multiplex PCR, and its TCRdb copy is limited to in-frame clones, with some not included. From that table come the V and J calls and clone size; the DNA was used to work out D and trimming. The sample contains about 42,000 clones, about 90% of which appear only once. Germline CDR1 MDHEN, CDR2 SYDVKM. V dropped 7 bases and J dropped 6; count of bases not matched to a gene: 5. The CDR3 is 12 amino acids. The sequenced sample consisted of peripheral blood. This receptor was taken from a man in his fifties with active COVID-19. The J gene is TRBJ1-1, the V gene TRBV28; TRBD1 aligns across 7 bases. The CDR3 nucleotides are TGTGCCAGCATGGGAGACAGGGCTGAAGCTTTCTTT. Its protein is CASMGDRAEAFF.